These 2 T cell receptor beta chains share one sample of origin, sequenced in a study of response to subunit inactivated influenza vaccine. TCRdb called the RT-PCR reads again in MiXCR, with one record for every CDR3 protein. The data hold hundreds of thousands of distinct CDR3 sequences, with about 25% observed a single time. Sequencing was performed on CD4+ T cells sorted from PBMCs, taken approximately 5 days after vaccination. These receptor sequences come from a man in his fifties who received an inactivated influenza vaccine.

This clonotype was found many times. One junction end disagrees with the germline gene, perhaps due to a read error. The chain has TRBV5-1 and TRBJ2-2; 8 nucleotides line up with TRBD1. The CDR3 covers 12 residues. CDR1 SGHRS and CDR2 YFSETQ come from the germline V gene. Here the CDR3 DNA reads TGTGCCAGCAGTTTAGCGACAGGGGAACTGTTTTTT. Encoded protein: CASSLATGELFF.

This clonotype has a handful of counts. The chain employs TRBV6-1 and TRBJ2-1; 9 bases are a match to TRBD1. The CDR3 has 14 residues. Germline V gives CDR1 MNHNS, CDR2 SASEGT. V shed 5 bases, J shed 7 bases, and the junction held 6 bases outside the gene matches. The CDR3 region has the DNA TGTGCCAGCAGTCTCCGGGACAGGGCTAATGAGCAGTTCTTC. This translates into CASSLRDRANEQFF.